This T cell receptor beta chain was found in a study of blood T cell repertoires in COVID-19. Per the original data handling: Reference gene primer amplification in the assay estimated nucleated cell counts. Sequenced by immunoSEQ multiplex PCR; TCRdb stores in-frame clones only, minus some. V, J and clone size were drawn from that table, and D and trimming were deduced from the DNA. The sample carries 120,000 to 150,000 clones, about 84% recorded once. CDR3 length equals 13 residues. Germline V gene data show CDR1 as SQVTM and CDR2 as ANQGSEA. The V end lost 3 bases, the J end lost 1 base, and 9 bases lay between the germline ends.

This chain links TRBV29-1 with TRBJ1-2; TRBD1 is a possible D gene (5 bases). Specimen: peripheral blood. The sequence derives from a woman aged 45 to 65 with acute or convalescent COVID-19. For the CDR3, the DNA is TGCAGCGTTGACCGGAGGGGTAACTATGGCTACACCTTC. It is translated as CSVDRRGNYGYTF. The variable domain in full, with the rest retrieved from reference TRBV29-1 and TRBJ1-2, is SAVISQKPSRDICQRGTSLTIQCQVDSQVTMMFWYRQQPGQSLTLIATANQGSEATYESGFVIDKFPISRPNLTFSTLTVSNMSPEDSSIYLCSVDRRGNYGYTFGSGTRLTVV.